This TCR beta chain appears in the sequencing data of a study of shared clonotypes between healthy human individuals. Overall study findings and caveats: A reduction in generation probabilities was seen for non-shared clonotypes relative to those shared by all four donors.

Investigators spread the genomic DNA of each subset evenly over several immunoSEQ plates. Some clones are missing from TCRdb's copy, which holds only in-frame ones; the method was immunoSEQ multiplex PCR. Of about 1.5 million clones listed, under 99% are singletons. Trimming stripped 5 bases from V and 5 bases from J, with 16 bases between. Germline V lookup: CDR1 SGHNT, CDR2 YENEEA. The CDR3 covers 14 residues. Worth noting for this clone: Antigen specificity is unknown.

Researchers partitioned CD4+ cells into CD45RA+ naive and CD45RA-negative memory subsets. The sample comprised naive CD4+ T cells sorted from blood. As for subset: CD45RA+ positively selected. The V and J genes are TRBV11-3 and TRBJ2-7; possibly TRBD1 or TRBD2 for D (5 bases each). The sequence derives from a man in his thirties or forties in good health. CDR3 in DNA: TGTGCCAGCAGCCCGGGGCCCCTTCCCCACGAGCAGTACTTC. This translates into CASSPGPLPHEQYF.